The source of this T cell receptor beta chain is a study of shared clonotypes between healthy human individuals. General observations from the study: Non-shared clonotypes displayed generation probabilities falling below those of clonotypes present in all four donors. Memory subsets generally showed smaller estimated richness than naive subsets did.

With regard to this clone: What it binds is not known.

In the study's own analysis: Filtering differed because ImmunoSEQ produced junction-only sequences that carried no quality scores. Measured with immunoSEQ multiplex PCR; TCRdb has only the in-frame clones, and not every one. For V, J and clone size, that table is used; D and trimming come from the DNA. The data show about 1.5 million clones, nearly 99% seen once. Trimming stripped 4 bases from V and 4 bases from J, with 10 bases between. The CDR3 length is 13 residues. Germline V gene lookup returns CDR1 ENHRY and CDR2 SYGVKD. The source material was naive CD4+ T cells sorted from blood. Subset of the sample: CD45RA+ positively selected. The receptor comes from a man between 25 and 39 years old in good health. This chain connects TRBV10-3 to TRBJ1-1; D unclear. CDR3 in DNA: TGTGCCATCAGTGGGGATTTGGGCACTGAAGCTTTCTTT. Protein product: CAISGDLGTEAFF.